The clone carrying this T cell receptor beta chain was recorded a few times. As yet, its antigen is unknown. Germline V gene sequence: CDR1 LGHDT, CDR2 YNNKEL (reference sequence). The length of the CDR3 is 13 residues. The V gene lost 7 bases and the J gene lost 10 bases, with 14 bases spanning the gap. This sample stems from a study of T-cell memory formation after mild COVID-19. Overall study: TCR clusters largely stayed donor specific.

Study outcomes and limitations: CD4+ contracting clones were found mainly in CM and EM, and CD8+ ones in EMRA. Some SARS-CoV-2-responding clones were already detected in memory before infection.

UMIs and sample barcodes were carried by the TCR alpha and TCR beta cDNA libraries that 5'RACE produced using constant-segment primers. TCRdb reanalysed the 5' RACE reads using MiXCR and keeps one entry per CDR3 protein. This sample has approximately 290,000 distinct CDR3 sequences; roughly 21% occur once, and the top ten carry more than 20%. The sequenced material came from PBMCs or a T cell subset sorted from them (not recorded which). This sequence originates from a man between 18 and 35 years old who had mild COVID-19 (a few samples of this study predate the infection). Cell type and time point are not known. The chain carries TRBV3-1 and TRBJ1-6, with a weak D call TRBD1 (5 bases). The DNA for the CDR3 is TGTGCCAGCACCATAACAGCAGGGTCACCCCTCCACTTT. Translating gives CASTITAGSPLHF.